The text below deals with one T cell receptor (beta chain). Its target is unknown. This sample was included in a study of cytomegalovirus exposure and HLA in healthy donors. Points from the study as a whole: Reportedly, cytomegalovirus status was diagnosed with high sensitivity and specificity. Immune exposure information comprised only CMV serostatus.

This PCR relied on a set of 60 Vbeta primers and 13 Jbeta primers. Sequenced by immunoSEQ multiplex PCR; TCRdb stores in-frame clones only, minus some. In the table there are some 150,000 clones, 80% to 90% of which are singletons. Although they were nominally healthy when sampled, donors likely had unrecorded immune exposures. Sample: PBMCs. This clonotype was sampled from a woman younger than 30 in good health and CMV-seronegative.

CDR3: CASSPGRQQGATNEKLFF. The DNA for the CDR3 is TGTGCCAGCAGCCCCGGCCGCCAACAGGGTGCAACTAATGAAAAACTGTTTTTT. The chain is built from TRBV7-9 and TRBJ1-4, with a weak D call TRBD1 (6 bases). The ends were cut back, 5 bases at V and 0 bases at J, with 19 bases in the middle. There are 18 residues in the CDR3. The germline CDR1 and CDR2 sequences are SEHNR and FQNEAQ (reference sequence).